Shown below are 27 T cell receptor beta chains from a single sample sequenced in a study of cytomegalovirus exposure and HLA in healthy donors. Primers for the PCR totalled 60 Vbeta and 13 Jbeta. Using immunoSEQ multiplex PCR, the repertoire was profiled, and TCRdb retains in-frame clones only, with some absent. The sample lists about 73,000 clones, 65% to 80% occurring once. The sample was PBMCs. The receptors here all came from a man between 70 and 80 years old in good health and CMV-seronegative.

The rearrangement joins TRBV6-5 to TRBJ1-2; 7 nucleotides line up with TRBD1. Germline trimming cut 3 bases from V and 2 bases from J; bases unmatched to any gene: 6. The CDR3 covers 15 residues. Germline V CDR1 and CDR2: MNHEY, SVGAGI. The CDR3 sequence is CASSYQTGLNYGYTF. The CDR3 DNA follows: TGTGCCAGCAGTTATCAGACAGGGTTGAACTATGGCTACACCTTC.

V and J are TRBV18 and TRBJ1-3; D possibly corresponds to TRBD1 (5 bases). The CDR3 has 16 residues. CDR1 is KGHSH, CDR2 LQKENI, per germline. V dropped 0 bases and J dropped 0 bases, with 9 bases sitting between them. CDR3 nucleotide sequence: TGTGCCAGCTCACCACCTAGTGGGGCCTCTGGAAACACCATATATTTT. As protein: CASSPPSGASGNTIYF.

The rearrangement uses TRBV5-6 and TRBJ2-1, with a tentative D call TRBD2 (5 bases). The germline V gene has CDR1 SGHDT and CDR2 YYEEEE. The CDR3 extends over 14 amino acids. Trimming cost V 0 bases and J 12 bases, with 16 bases left between them. CDR3 in amino acids: CASSLADSILGQFF. The CDR3 bases are TGTGCCAGCAGCTTGGCGGACTCCATCCTCGGGCAGTTCTTC. The full variable domain, with the rest looked up from reference TRBV5-6 and TRBJ2-1, is DAGVTQSPTHLIKTRGQQVTLRCSPKSGHDTVSWYQQALGQGPQFIFQYYEEEERQRGNFPDRFSGHQFPNYSSELNVNALLLGDSALYLCASSLADSILGQFFGPGTRLTVL.

This clone has a single count. The J gene is TRBJ1-3, the V gene TRBV7-9; no reliable D call. Germline V CDR1 and CDR2: SEHNR, FQNEAQ (reference sequence). Trimming pared 2 bases from V and 0 bases from J, leaving 11 bases between. The CDR3 is 16 residues long. This CDR3 reads CASSLLSTVSGNTIYF. The CDR3, as DNA: TGTGCCAGCAGCTTATTGTCAACGGTCTCTGGAAACACCATATATTTT.

The V call is TRBV11-2, the J call TRBJ1-6, with 9 bases identical to TRBD1. Germline trimming cut 5 bases from V and 9 bases from J; bases unmatched to any gene: 5. The CDR3 totals 14 residues. Germline CDR1 SGHAT, CDR2 FQNNGV. The CDR3 DNA reads TGTGCCAGCAGCCCCGGGACAGGGTCTTCACCCCTCCACTTT. Protein: CASSPGTGSSPLHF.

This clone has a single count. The V and J genes are TRBV4-3 and TRBJ2-2; 7 nucleotides align to TRBD2. The germline gives CDR1 LGHNA, CDR2 YSLEER. This CDR3 is built from 19 residues. The V segment lost 0 bases and the J segment 7 bases; nucleotides outside the gene matches: 17. The CDR3 sequence: CASSQDRGVAGVIDGELFF. CDR3 in DNA: TGCGCCAGCAGCCAAGATCGAGGGGTGGCGGGAGTGATAGACGGGGAGCTGTTTTTT.

This clone was seen a few times. The J gene is TRBJ2-7, the V gene TRBV10-2; tentative D call: TRBD2 (6 bases). The CDR3 length is 15 residues. From germline, CDR1 is WSHSY and CDR2 SAAADI. Trimming stripped 6 bases from V and 0 bases from J, with 15 bases between. CDR3 protein: CASSPLSGSSYEQYF. In nucleotides, the CDR3 is TGCGCCAGCAGCCCACTTAGCGGTAGCTCCTACGAGCAGTACTTC.

On this clone: The sample contains more than one DNA sequence encoding this CDR3. The genes are TRBV5-1 and TRBJ2-7, with TRBD2 matching 10 bases. There are 13 residues in the CDR3. V gave up 4 bases and J gave up 4 bases; unmatched junction bases: 2. CDR1 is SGHRS, CDR2 YFSETQ, per germline. Here the CDR3 DNA reads TGCGCCAGCAGCCCTAGCGGGAGTTACGAGCAGTACTTC. Protein sequence: CASSPSGSYEQYF.

The V call is TRBV27, the J call TRBJ2-1; D might be TRBD2 (6 bases). Looked up from germline, CDR1 is MNHEY and CDR2 is SMNVEV (reference sequence). V shed 6 bases and J shed 7 bases, with 31 bases lying between them. The CDR3 spans 19 residues. CDR3 protein: CASRTMGYPNSVGGNEQFF. CDR3 DNA sequence: TGTGCCAGCAGAACTATGGGCTACCCAAACAGCGTGGGGGGAAATGAGCAGTTCTTC.

This clone was seen just once. The rearrangement uses TRBV29-1 and TRBJ2-7, with D possibly TRBD2 on 6 matching bases. Between the trimmed V and J ends, which lost 1 base and 2 bases, there was a span of 18 bases. Germline V lookup: CDR1 SQVTM, CDR2 ANQGSEA. This CDR3 spans 16 amino acids. CDR3 bases: TGCAGCGTTGAAGTTTTGATGACTAGGGGAACCTACGAGCAGTACTTC. It encodes CSVEVLMTRGTYEQYF.

This sequence joins TRBV11-2 and TRBJ2-5; possibly TRBD2 for D (6 bases). The V end lost 5 bases, the J end lost 4 bases, and 14 bases lay between the germline ends. The CDR3 loop spans 14 amino acids. The germline CDR1 and CDR2 sequences are SGHAT and FQNNGV. CDR3 amino acids: CASSGNTGVETQYF. The CDR3 region has the DNA TGTGCCAGCAGCGGTAATACGGGGGTAGAGACCCAGTACTTC.

This clone was counted between two and nine times. The V and J genes are TRBV7-9 and TRBJ1-4; TRBD1 agrees at 9 bases. The CDR3 consists of 15 residues. V lost 3 bases to trimming and J lost 3 bases; unmatched junction nucleotides: 2. Germline V gene data show CDR1 as SEHNR and CDR2 as FQNEAQ (reference sequence). The CDR3: CASSFTGGPNEKLFF. Written as DNA, the CDR3 is TGTGCCAGCAGCTTCACAGGGGGCCCTAATGAAAAACTGTTTTTT.

The chain links TRBV30 to TRBJ1-5, with TRBD1 matching over 10 bases. Germline CDR1 reads GTSNPN; CDR2 reads SVGIG (reference sequence). Trimming cost V 3 bases and J 6 bases; bases outside gene matches: 5. The CDR3 totals 14 residues. The CDR3 here is CAWRLTGGSQPQHF. The CDR3 nucleotides read TGTGCCTGGAGGTTGACAGGGGGCTCTCAGCCCCAGCATTTT.

The chain recombines TRBV29-1 with TRBJ1-1; D unresolved. The germline gives CDR1 SQVTM, CDR2 ANQGSEA. V dropped 4 bases and J dropped 7 bases, with 10 bases sitting between them. This CDR3 has 11 residues. The CDR3 loop reads CSVGSRGEAFF. CDR3 DNA: TGCAGCGTTGGGAGTCGAGGTGAAGCTTTCTTT.

The chain couples TRBV7-2 to TRBJ2-1; D perhaps matches TRBD2 (7 bases). This CDR3 is 16 amino acids long. V was cut by 1 base and J by 0 bases, with 10 bases left in between. Germline V lookup: CDR1 SGHTA, CDR2 FQGNSA. The CDR3 spells CASSLGGGVSYNEQFF. CDR3 in DNA: TGTGCCAGCAGCTTAGGAGGGGGGGTCTCCTACAATGAGCAGTTCTTC.

This chain connects TRBV6-5 to TRBJ2-3; D gene ambiguous. V lost 2 bases and J lost 2, with 5 bases in between. Germline V lookup: CDR1 MNHEY, CDR2 SVGAGI. The CDR3 length is 13 residues. The CDR3 bases are TGTGCCAGCAGTTACCAGTACACAGATACGCAGTATTTT. Translating it yields CASSYQYTDTQYF.

The rearrangement links TRBV2 to TRBJ2-5; tentative D call: TRBD1 (5 bases). There are 14 residues in the CDR3. V gave up 3 bases and J gave up 9 bases, with 17 bases separating them. Germline-derived CDR1 and CDR2 are SNHLY and FYNNEI. The CDR3 sequence: CASSDTGPWDPQYF. As DNA, the CDR3 is TGTGCCAGCAGTGATACAGGCCCATGGGATCCCCAGTACTTC.

This chain links TRBV10-3 with TRBJ2-1, with D uncertain. This CDR3 contains 13 residues. Germline assignment: CDR1 ENHRY and CDR2 SYGVKD. Trimming took off 9 bases at V and 7 bases at J, with 16 bases between the two ends. CDR3 coding DNA: TGTGCCATACCACTAACCGGGTTTAATGAGCAGTTCTTC. Translated: CAIPLTGFNEQFF.

This clone has a handful of counts. The genes are TRBV5-1 and TRBJ1-1; the match to TRBD1 covers 7 bases. CDR1 and CDR2 from the germline V gene are SGHRS and YFSETQ. The CDR3 spans 15 residues. Trimming cost V 4 bases and J 3 bases; bases outside gene matches: 9. The CDR3 DNA is TGCGCCAGCAGCGTTGACAGGGTAGGCGACACTGAAGCTTTCTTT. As protein: CASSVDRVGDTEAFF.

A single count supports this clone. The chain uses TRBV2 and TRBJ2-5; weak D call: TRBD2 (6 bases). V was pared by 11 bases and J by 0 bases, with 19 bases between. CDR1 is SNHLY and CDR2 is FYNNEI in the germline V gene. The CDR3 runs 15 residues. CDR3 sequence (DNA): TGTGCCCGAACGGATTCGCGGGACGACCAAGAGACCCAGTACTTC. Amino acid sequence: CARTDSRDDQETQYF. Full variable domain (outside the CDR3, taken from reference TRBV2 and TRBJ2-5): EPEVTQTPSHQVTQMGQEVILRCVPISNHLYFYWYRQILGQKVEFLVSFYNNEISEKSEIFDDQFSVERPDGSNFTLKIRSTKLEDSAMYFCARTDSRDDQETQYFGPGTRLLVL.

V gene TRBV6-6 combines with J gene TRBJ2-1; D may be TRBD2 (6 bases). The CDR3 loop spans 15 amino acids. The V end was cut by 5 bases, the J end by 2 bases, with 13 bases between. Germline CDR1 is MNHNY and CDR2 is SVGAGI (reference sequence). CDR3 DNA sequence: TGTGCCAGCAGTGCCGGGACTCTAGCCTACAATGAGCAGTTCTTC. Translated: CASSAGTLAYNEQFF.

This chain uses TRBV7-2 with TRBJ1-1; D might be TRBD1 (5 bases). The CDR3 spans 15 residues. In germline, CDR1 is SGHTA, CDR2 FQGNSA. The V and J ends lost 7 bases and 5 bases respectively, with 20 bases between them. CDR3 sequence (DNA): TGTGCCAGCACCTCACTTGGTGTCAGGGTGACTGAAGCTTTCTTT. Its protein product is CASTSLGVRVTEAFF.

The chain has TRBV6-5 and TRBJ1-2, with 9 nucleotides matching TRBD1. Germline V gives CDR1 MNHEY, CDR2 SVGAGI. The V gene end was trimmed by 0 bases and the J gene end by 2 bases; junction bases not matched to a gene: 4. The CDR3 runs 16 residues. This CDR3 reads CASSYSITGGNYGYTF. In DNA, the CDR3 is TGTGCCAGCAGTTACTCGATAACAGGGGGCAACTATGGCTACACCTTC.

The chain recombines TRBV5-4 with TRBJ1-2, with 10 bases aligning to TRBD1. This CDR3 has 14 amino acids. Trimming at V came to 4 bases and at J to 4 bases, leaving 4 bases not matched to a gene. Germline assignment: CDR1 SGHNT and CDR2 YYREEE (reference sequence). Here the CDR3 reads CASSLGQGSYGYTF. CDR3 bases: TGTGCCAGCAGCCTGGGACAGGGGAGCTATGGCTACACCTTC.

J is TRBJ2-7 and V is TRBV14, with TRBD1 matching over 10 bases. This CDR3 is built from 17 residues. CDR1 is SGHDN, CDR2 FVKESK, per germline. With V trimmed by 4 bases and J by 3 bases, 12 bases remained unmatched. The DNA of the CDR3 is TGTGCCAGCAGCCCAAGTTTCCGGGACAGGGGCATCTACGAGCAGTACTTC. It translates to CASSPSFRDRGIYEQYF. Full variable domain (missing parts from reference TRBV14 and TRBJ2-7): EAGVTQFPSHSVIEKGQTVTLRCDPISGHDNLYWYRRVMGKEIKFLLHFVKESKQDESGMPNNRFLAERTGGTYSTLKVQPAELEDSGVYFCASSPSFRDRGIYEQYFGPGTRLTVT.

Remarks on this clone: Relative to the germline gene, one junction end is altered; a read error may explain this. The V and J genes are TRBV7-9 and TRBJ1-1; 8 bases are shared with TRBD1. CDR1 and CDR2 (germline): SEHNR, FQNEAQ (reference sequence). CDR3 size: 15 residues. The CDR3 sequence: CSSSLVGTGNTEAFF. In DNA, the CDR3 is TGTTCCAGCAGCTTAGTAGGGACAGGGAACACTGAAGCTTTCTTT.

V and J are TRBV7-9 and TRBJ2-7, with D possibly being TRBD2 (6 bases). The germline CDR1 and CDR2 sequences are SEHNR and FQNEAQ (reference sequence). Trimming pared 8 bases from V and 4 bases from J, leaving 24 bases between. The CDR3 runs 16 residues. CDR3 residues: CASSLTGGIGVYEQYF. In nucleotides, the CDR3 is TGTGCCAGCTCCCTCACAGGAGGGATTGGGGTTTACGAGCAGTACTTC.